What follows are 18 T cell receptor beta chains derived from one specimen sequenced in a study of blood T cell repertoires in COVID-19. The method was immunoSEQ multiplex PCR; TCRdb's version includes in-frame clones alone and lacks a portion of them. The table has around 64,000 clones, 70% to 90% seen once; the top ten hold approximately 20%. Sequencing was done on a sample of peripheral blood. The receptors originated from a woman of 80 years or more with acute or convalescent COVID-19.

The chain uses TRBV24-1 and TRBJ2-3; D might be TRBD1 (5 bases). Deletions cut 5 bases from V and 5 bases from J, with 13 bases between. Germline V gene data show CDR1 as KGHDR and CDR2 as SFDVKD. The CDR3 has 14 amino acids. This chain's CDR3 is CATSGAGYGDTQYF. Here the CDR3 DNA reads TGTGCCACCAGTGGGGCAGGGTATGGAGATACGCAGTATTTT.

The rearrangement links TRBV27 to TRBJ2-5; 11 bases are a match to TRBD2. Germline V lookup: CDR1 MNHEY, CDR2 SMNVEV (reference sequence). The CDR3 has 16 residues. V lost 5 bases and J lost 7; bases outside the gene matches: 12. CDR3 protein: CASSPRGLADERTQYF. The CDR3 DNA follows: TGTGCCAGCAGTCCCCGGGGACTAGCGGACGAACGGACCCAGTACTTC.

The CDR3, as DNA: TGTGCCAGCTCCTTGGGTGGGACTACTTCATACGAGCAGTACTTC. Protein product: CASSLGGTTSYEQYF. The chain has TRBV28 and TRBJ2-7; 7 nucleotides align to TRBD2. This CDR3 is built from 15 residues. J gave up 4 bases and V 8 bases, and 14 bases lay outside the gene matches. CDR1 and CDR2 (germline): MDHEN, SYDVKM.

The chain carries TRBV18 and TRBJ1-1; D is unresolved. CDR3 length: 15 amino acids. The germline V and J ends were trimmed by 6 bases and 0 bases, with 14 bases remaining between them. Germline assignment: CDR1 KGHSH and CDR2 LQKENI. The CDR3 DNA reads as TGTGCCAGCTCGCCCCTAGAAGGTCTGAACACTGAAGCTTTCTTT. Amino acid sequence: CASSPLEGLNTEAFF.

This chain uses TRBV19 with TRBJ2-1; perhaps TRBD2 as D (6 bases). Germline V gene data show CDR1 as LNHDA and CDR2 as SQIVND (reference sequence). Deletions cut 8 bases from V and 0 bases from J, with 8 bases between. The CDR3 contains 13 residues. The CDR3 DNA reads TGTGCCAGTGGGCGGGACTCCTACAATGAGCAGTTCTTC. It encodes CASGRDSYNEQFF.

V is TRBV27 and J is TRBJ1-2; no clear D gene. Germline assignment: CDR1 MNHEY and CDR2 SMNVEV (reference sequence). This CDR3 region has 13 residues. Trimming removed 3 bases at V and 0 bases at J, with 5 bases between. CDR3 residues: CASSFGTNYGYTF. In nucleotides, the CDR3 is TGTGCCAGCAGTTTCGGGACTAACTATGGCTACACCTTC.

The genes are TRBV18 and TRBJ2-2; TRBD1 aligns across 7 bases. Losses at the gene ends were 3 bases for V and 3 bases for J; bases not matched to a gene: 13. The length of the CDR3 is 18 residues. Germline CDR1 KGHSH, CDR2 LQKENI. This chain's CDR3 is CASSPLPDRAPYTGELFF. CDR3 DNA sequence: TGTGCCAGCTCACCTCTCCCCGACAGGGCTCCGTACACCGGGGAGCTGTTTTTT.

V usage is TRBV6-5 and J usage is TRBJ2-1; 15 bases align to TRBD2. Trimming removed 5 bases from V and 9 bases from J; junction bases left unmatched: 5. Germline V lookup: CDR1 MNHEY, CDR2 SVGAGI. The CDR3 contains 15 residues. CDR3 protein: CASSPGTSGRSEQFF. CDR3 DNA sequence: TGTGCCAGCAGTCCCGGGACTAGCGGGAGGAGTGAGCAGTTCTTC.

J is TRBJ1-2 and V is TRBV2, with no clear D. Germline lookup yields CDR1 SNHLY and CDR2 FYNNEI. This CDR3 contains 15 residues. Between the trimmed V and J ends, which lost 8 bases and 8 bases, there was a span of 24 bases. CDR3 nucleotide sequence: TGTGCCAGCGGAGATGGACGGGGTTCTATGGTGGGCTACACCTTC. It translates to CASGDGRGSMVGYTF.

The V gene is TRBV1, the J gene TRBJ2-7; the table calls TRBD2, which could not be checked here. TRBV1 is shown as a pseudogene. The CDR3 loop spans 15 amino acids. The CDR3 DNA follows: TGCACCAGCAATCTGACTAGCGGGAGTCGGTACGAGCAGTACTTC. Amino acid sequence: CTSNLTSGSRYEQYF.

The chain joins TRBV6-2 or TRBV6-3 to TRBJ2-1; D gene ambiguous. V was shortened by 5 bases and J by 6 bases, with 17 bases between the two germline ends. Germline loops: CDR1 MNHEY, CDR2 SVGEGT. CDR3 size: 15 residues. The CDR3, as DNA: TGTGCCAGCAGTCCGTCCCCTGTGAGAATCAATGAGCAGTTCTTC. Amino acids: CASSPSPVRINEQFF.

The J gene is TRBJ2-1, the V gene TRBV7-2, with 10 bases matching TRBD2. Germline trimming cut 1 base from V and 5 bases from J; bases unmatched to any gene: 5. In germline, CDR1 is SGHTA, CDR2 FQGNSA. This CDR3 region has 16 residues. For the CDR3, the DNA is TGTGCCAGCAGCTTAGTTCCGAGCGGGGGGGACAATGAGCAGTTCTTC. It is translated as CASSLVPSGGDNEQFF. The full variable domain, its missing parts supplied by reference TRBV7-2 and TRBJ2-1, is GAGVSQSPSNKVTEKGKDVELRCDPISGHTALYWYRQSLGQGLEFLIYFQGNSAPDKSGLPSDRFSAERTGGSVSTLTIQRTQQEDSAVYLCASSLVPSGGDNEQFFGPGTRLTVL.

The chain is built from TRBV6-5 and TRBJ2-7; the match to TRBD1 covers 8 bases. CDR1 and CDR2 from the germline V gene are MNHEY and SVGAGI. CDR3 length equals 14 residues. V lost 6 bases and J lost 3; bases outside the gene matches: 7. CDR3 nucleotides: TGTGCCAGCAGGCCGACGACAGGGGTCTACGAGCAGTACTTC. This codes for CASRPTTGVYEQYF.

V usage is TRBV28 and J usage is TRBJ2-7; D remains ambiguous. CDR1 is MDHEN, CDR2 SYDVKM, per germline. The CDR3 has 16 amino acids. With 5 bases removed from V and 0 bases from J, the gap between germline ends came to 17 bases. The DNA of the CDR3 is TGTGCCAGCAGTCCTACCCTTGGGTCGGGCTCCTACGAGCAGTACTTC. Protein sequence: CASSPTLGSGSYEQYF. The variable domain in full, completed from reference TRBV28 and TRBJ2-7, reads DVKVTQSSRYLVKRTGEKVFLECVQDMDHENMFWYRQDPGLGLRLIYFSYDVKMKEKGDIPEGYSVSREKKERFSLILESASTNQTSMYLCASSPTLGSGSYEQYFGPGTRLTVT.

The rearrangement joins TRBV6-1 to TRBJ2-5; 7 bases are a match to TRBD1. Germline V lookup: CDR1 MNHNS, CDR2 SASEGT. Trimming at V came to 1 base and at J to 6 bases, leaving 8 bases not matched to a gene. This CDR3 region has 15 residues. CDR3 coding DNA: TGTGCCAGCAGTGAAGGGAAGACAGGGTTGAAGACCCAGTACTTC. Its translation is CASSEGKTGLKTQYF.

The chain couples TRBV9 to TRBJ2-2, with 10 bases matching TRBD2. This CDR3 has 16 residues. From germline, CDR1 is SGDLS and CDR2 YYNGEE. Losses at the gene ends were 0 bases for V and 4 bases for J; bases not matched to a gene: 3. CDR3 nucleotides: TGTGCCAGCAGCGTAGCAGCGGGAGGGCCCACCGGGGAGCTGTTTTTT. The encoded protein is CASSVAAGGPTGELFF. Filled out from reference TRBV9 and TRBJ2-2, the complete variable domain reads DSGVTQTPKHLITATGQRVTLRCSPRSGDLSVYWYQQSLDQGLQFLIQYYNGEERAKGNILERFSAQQFPDLHSELNLSSLELGDSALYFCASSVAAGGPTGELFFGEGSRLTVL.

The chain uses TRBV28 and TRBJ1-4, with TRBD1 matching 8 bases. Germline V lookup: CDR1 MDHEN, CDR2 SYDVKM. With V trimmed by 6 bases and J by 7 bases, 7 bases remained unmatched. The CDR3 totals 14 residues. CDR3 DNA: TGTGCCAGCAGATCACAGGGGGTTGGTGAAAAACTGTTTTTT. Translated: CASRSQGVGEKLFF.

The chain couples TRBV25-1 to TRBJ1-2; 10 nucleotides agree with TRBD1. The CDR3 contains 14 residues. Per the germline V gene, CDR1 is MGHDK and CDR2 is SYGVNS. V lost 5 bases to trimming and J lost 8 bases; unmatched junction nucleotides: 8. CDR3: CASSSDRGTGGYTF. Here the CDR3 DNA reads TGTGCCAGCAGTTCGGACAGGGGGACAGGGGGCTACACCTTC.